This T cell receptor (beta chain) derives from a study of post-analysis software for immune sequencing data. About the research overall: Relapsing-remitting, secondary progressive and progressive-relapsing multiple sclerosis courses were included.

Study outcomes and limitations: Controls showed lower frequencies than patients for a handful of TRBV segments, and TRBV5-6, TRBV5-1 and TRBV20-1 were among these. Significantly lower normalized Chao1 diversity was seen in multiple sclerosis patients than in controls.

The library was made from cDNA and included unique molecular identifiers. With roughly 0.9 to 11 million T cells as the source, some 510,000 cDNA molecules resulted. TCRdb re-called the PCR reads with MiXCR, one entry per CDR3 protein. The sample yields hundreds of thousands of distinct CDR3 sequences, about 32% seen once. Worth noting for this clonotype: The target antigen is unknown.

This CDR3 is built from 14 residues. From germline, CDR1 is DFQATT and CDR2 SNEGSKA (reference sequence). J lost 4 bases, V lost 3 bases, and 5 bases had no gene match. The source is a girl aged 5 to 17 with multiple sclerosis. Sequenced: blood. The V and J genes are TRBV20-1 and TRBJ2-3; 9 bases are a match to TRBD1. CDR3 sequence: CSASRDRVPDTQYF. As DNA, the CDR3 is TGCAGTGCTAGTCGGGACAGGGTCCCAGATACGCAGTATTTT.